Listed below are T cell receptor beta chains from one sample, sequenced in a study of OX40 agonist ivuxolimab in advanced cancers. Assay used: immunoSEQ multiplex PCR; TCRdb lists only in-frame clones, some missing. The sample includes about 70,000 clones, roughly 80% of them seen just once. The sample was CD4+ or CD8+ T cells sorted from blood, taken in a trial of the OX40 agonist ivuxolimab. These receptors were obtained from an adult with an advanced solid tumor such as melanoma, head and neck, liver or kidney cancer. Both conserved end residues are part of each CDR3. Each record gives: D gene, J gene, V gene, CDR3 protein, CDR3 DNA. A D gene is named only where the DNA matches it firmly.

D gene: TRBD1
J gene: TRBJ1-2
V gene: TRBV6-6
CDR3 protein: CASSPGQAATGYTF
CDR3 DNA: TGTGCCAGCAGCCCAGGACAGGCGGCCACTGGCTACACCTTC

D gene: TRBD2
J gene: TRBJ2-3
V gene: TRBV2
CDR3 protein: CASSVIGGATDTQYF
CDR3 DNA: TGTGCCAGCAGTGTAATCGGGGGGGCCACAGATACGCAGTATTTT

D gene: TRBD1
J gene: TRBJ1-3
V gene: TRBV18
CDR3 protein: CASSERTGIGNTIYF
CDR3 DNA: TGTGCCAGCTCAGAGCGGACAGGGATTGGAAACACCATATATTTT

D gene: TRBD2
J gene: TRBJ2-5
V gene: TRBV4-3
CDR3 protein: CASSQLAGEGETQYF
CDR3 DNA: TGCGCCAGCAGCCAGCTAGCGGGAGAGGGGGAGACCCAGTACTTC

D gene: -
J gene: TRBJ2-1
V gene: TRBV5-4
CDR3 protein: CASSLEQGIHGEQFF
CDR3 DNA: TGTGCCAGCAGCTTGGAGCAGGGTATTCACGGTGAGCAGTTCTTC

D gene: -
J gene: TRBJ1-1
V gene: TRBV21-1
CDR3 protein: CASRTATEAFF
CDR3 DNA: TGTGCCAGCAGGACAGCCACTGAAGCTTTCTTT

D gene: -
J gene: TRBJ2-5
V gene: TRBV6-1
CDR3 protein: CASSDGGRGETQYF
CDR3 DNA: TGTGCCAGCAGTGATGGGGGGCGGGGAGAGACCCAGTACTTC

D gene: -
J gene: TRBJ2-5
V gene: TRBV2
CDR3 protein: CASSSTAYQETQYF
CDR3 DNA: TGTGCCAGCAGTTCGACAGCGTACCAAGAGACCCAGTACTTC

D gene: -
J gene: TRBJ1-5
V gene: TRBV30
CDR3 protein: CAWSGIGGYSNQPQHF
CDR3 DNA: TGTGCCTGGAGCGGGATCGGAGGATATAGCAATCAGCCCCAGCATTTT

D gene: -
J gene: TRBJ2-1
V gene: TRBV5-4
CDR3 protein: CASSVDSEQFF
CDR3 DNA: TGTGCCAGCAGCGTTGACTCTGAGCAGTTCTTC

D gene: -
J gene: TRBJ1-4
V gene: TRBV28
CDR3 protein: CATGATNEKLFF
CDR3 DNA: TGTGCCACGGGGGCAACTAATGAAAAACTGTTTTTT

D gene: TRBD2
J gene: TRBJ2-1
V gene: TRBV5-4
CDR3 protein: CASSLLAGGRNEQFF
CDR3 DNA: TGTGCCAGCAGCTTGCTAGCGGGGGGGCGGAATGAGCAGTTCTTC

D gene: -
J gene: TRBJ2-3
V gene: TRBV7-3
CDR3 protein: CASSLQWADTQYF
CDR3 DNA: TGTGCCAGCAGCTTACAGTGGGCAGATACGCAGTATTTT

D gene: -
J gene: TRBJ2-2
V gene: TRBV12-5
CDR3 protein: CASGLGDYTGELFF
CDR3 DNA: TGTGCTAGTGGTTTAGGGGACTACACCGGGGAGCTGTTTTTT

D gene: TRBD1
J gene: TRBJ1-1
V gene: TRBV5-1
CDR3 protein: CASSWGQGATEAFF
CDR3 DNA: TGCGCCAGCAGCTGGGGACAGGGGGCAACTGAAGCTTTCTTT

D gene: -
J gene: TRBJ2-1
V gene: TRBV20-1
CDR3 protein: CSARWVSGQFF
CDR3 DNA: TGCAGTGCTAGGTGGGTTTCGGGGCAGTTCTTC

D gene: TRBD1
J gene: TRBJ1-5
V gene: TRBV10-3
CDR3 protein: CATEAGGYTSNQPQHF
CDR3 DNA: TGTGCCACGGAGGCAGGGGGTTATACGAGCAATCAGCCCCAGCATTTT

D gene: -
J gene: TRBJ1-5
V gene: TRBV14
CDR3 protein: CASSLGGGDQPQHF
CDR3 DNA: TGTGCCAGCAGCCTTGGGGGGGGTGATCAGCCCCAGCATTTT

D gene: -
J gene: TRBJ1-5
V gene: TRBV19
CDR3 protein: CASSLSGTAERQPQHF
CDR3 DNA: TGTGCCAGTAGTCTCAGCGGGACGGCCGAACGACAGCCCCAGCATTTT

D gene: TRBD2
J gene: TRBJ2-3
V gene: TRBV2
CDR3 protein: CASKSGGGPDTQYF
CDR3 DNA: TGTGCCAGCAAGAGCGGGGGGGGCCCAGATACGCAGTATTTT